The clone carrying this T cell receptor beta chain was recorded only once. The sample belongs to a study of control samples from healthy donors and cancer patients. The CDR3 loop spans 15 amino acids. V lost 2 bases, J lost 4 bases, and 4 bases stayed unmatched. From germline, CDR1 is SGHTA and CDR2 FQGNSA. Repertoires were generated with immunoSEQ multiplex PCR, while TCRdb's copy carries only in-frame clones and drops some. The sample yields roughly 30,000 clones, roughly 92% seen once. Sequencing was performed on PBMCs. The receptor was derived from a man aged 40-50 years with colorectal cancer. The genes are TRBV7-2 and TRBJ1-3; TRBD1 matches at 8 bases. CDR3 DNA sequence: TGTGCCAGCAGCTTACAGGGGGCGAAAGGAAACACCATATATTTT. Translated: CASSLQGAKGNTIYF.